Sequencing of this T cell receptor beta chain was carried out in a study of blood T cell repertoires in COVID-19. About the research overall: There were acute and convalescent COVID-19 samples, and they came from the United States, Italy and Spain. PBMCs, B-cell-depleted T cells, or T cells were the source of the cDNA or gDNA that made up the material.

The study recruited people aged 18 to 89 years across around 24 US areas. Researchers sorted participants into cohorts using their self-reported clinical history. There are 15 residues in the CDR3. CDR1 SGHDT and CDR2 YYEEEE come from the germline V gene. Between the trimmed V and J ends, which lost 6 bases and 5 bases, there was a span of 20 bases. Assay: immunoSEQ multiplex PCR; the TCRdb copy retains only in-frame clones and omits some. Counted here are approximately 260,000 clones, approximately 79% occurring once; the ten biggest clones make up 4.1%. The chain uses TRBV5-6 and TRBJ2-5; D possibly corresponds to TRBD2 (5 bases). Input material: PBMCs or T cells enriched from blood (not recorded which). This sequence was found in a man in his thirties or forties with acute COVID-19. The CDR3 DNA sequence: TGTGCCAGCATTCCCGGGCCCCGGGAAACTGAGACCCAGTACTTC. It is translated as CASIPGPRETETQYF. The entire variable domain, with the rest obtained from reference TRBV5-6 and TRBJ2-5, is as follows: DAGVTQSPTHLIKTRGQQVTLRCSPKSGHDTVSWYQQALGQGPQFIFQYYEEEERQRGNFPDRFSGHQFPNYSSELNVNALLLGDSALYLCASIPGPRETETQYFGPGTRLLVL.